This T cell receptor beta chain came from a study of T cell repertoires in cytomegalovirus infection. This clonotype was seen a handful of times. What it recognizes is unknown. Trimming removed 2 bases at V and 6 bases at J, with 13 bases between. This CDR3 region has 14 residues. MiXCR was run by TCRdb on the reads, yielding one entry per CDR3 protein. Found here are about 220,000 distinct CDR3 sequences, roughly two fifths of them singletons; the top ten hold roughly three fifths. The TCR was taken from a human donor in good health (CMV status not recorded). Some clones in this sample may be carry-over from other donors' samples. The chain couples TRBV12-3 or TRBV12-4 to TRBJ1-2; a possible D gene is TRBD1 (5 bases). Sequencing was performed on CD8+ T cells from cultured PBMCs, taken from culture after CMV antigen stimulation. The CDR3 spells CASSLQGYRDGYTF. CDR3 nucleotide sequence: TGTGCCAGCAGTTTACAGGGTTATAGGGATGGCTACACCTTC.